Below are 3 T cell receptor beta chains sequenced from a single sample in a study of human T cells and chemical hapten exposure (dated by TCRdb to the early 2020s). The library was generated by RACE. The sample was run on a NextSeq 500. The public reads were quality trimmed at Q25 with fastp and then assembled into clones with MiXCR by TCRdb, keeping productive beta chains. Rows are unified per CDR3 protein, each entry keeping the most common DNA and genes. This sample gives fewer than 300,000 distinct CDR3 sequences in total; approximately 8.6% of them show up just once. The biggest ten clones account for 2.3% of the sample. The time point label on this specimen signifies: pre-sensitization, week 0. This sample's treatment or condition label indicates: therapeutic diphenylcyclopropenone sensitization with weekly scalp DPC. The input for sequencing was whole blood, taken in connection with sensitization to the hapten diphenylcyclopropenone (DPC). All receptors derive from a woman aged 40 to 50 with alopecia areata. Some clones in this sample may be carry-over from other donors' samples.

This clonotype was counted only a few times. V gene TRBV30 combines with J gene TRBJ1-1; a possible D gene is TRBD1 (5 bases). The V end was cut by 4 bases, the J end by 1 base, with 10 bases between. This CDR3 is 13 amino acids long. Germline-derived CDR1 and CDR2 are GTSNPN and SVGIG (reference sequence). The DNA of the CDR3 is TGTGCCTGGAATCTGGGACCGAACACTGAAGCTTTCTTT. It is translated as CAWNLGPNTEAFF.

The chain couples TRBV5-4 to TRBJ1-1; 9 positions match TRBD1. Germline V CDR1 and CDR2: SGHNT, YYREEE (reference sequence). The length of the CDR3 is 14 residues. The trim removed 4 bases at V and 6 bases at J, leaving 7 bases unmatched. The chain's CDR3 is CASSNTGDRAEAFF. The CDR3 DNA reads as TGTGCCAGCAGCAACACAGGGGACAGGGCTGAAGCTTTCTTT.

This clonotype was picked up a small number of times. V and J are TRBV4-2 and TRBJ2-7; D perhaps matches TRBD2 (5 bases). This CDR3 region has 14 residues. The V gene lost 1 base and the J gene lost 4 bases, with 11 bases spanning the gap. Per germline, CDR1 LGHNA and CDR2 YNFKEQ. DNA of the CDR3: TGTGCCAGCAGCCAAGTTGGGAGTAAATACGAGCAGTACTTC. This translates into CASSQVGSKYEQYF.